The 28 T cell receptor beta chains reported below all come from one sample, sequenced in a study of cytomegalovirus exposure and HLA in healthy donors. The PCR ran on 60 Vbeta and 13 Jbeta primers. The table came from immunoSEQ multiplex PCR; TCRdb's copy has only in-frame clones and leaves some out. The sample includes 140,000 to 150,000 clones, 75% of them seen just once. Sequencing used PBMCs. The receptor set was obtained from a man under 40 in good health and CMV-seronegative.

V gene TRBV5-1 combines with J gene TRBJ1-2, with 7 bases that match TRBD1. CDR1 is SGHRS, CDR2 YFSETQ, per germline. With V trimmed by 3 bases and J by 2 bases, 16 bases remained unmatched. This CDR3 comprises 18 residues. CDR3 loop: CASSSPRGQLLWNYGYTF. The CDR3 DNA reads TGCGCCAGCAGCTCCCCTAGGGGACAGCTCCTTTGGAACTATGGCTACACCTTC.

This CDR3 reads CASSSRGLAGNIQYF. The CDR3 region has the DNA TGTGCCAGCAGTTCACGGGGACTAGCGGGGAACATTCAGTACTTC. The chain is built from TRBV6-5 and TRBJ2-4, with TRBD2 matching 13 bases. The V gene's germline CDR1 is MNHEY and CDR2 SVGAGI. V gave up 4 bases and J gave up 7 bases; unmatched junction bases: 4. The CDR3 has 15 residues.

This clone occurred once. The chain combines TRBV25-1 with TRBJ2-7, with 7 bases aligning to TRBD1. Trimming cost V 4 bases and J 5 bases; bases outside gene matches: 8. The germline CDR1 and CDR2 sequences are MGHDK and SYGVNS. The CDR3 has 14 residues. CDR3 coding DNA: TGTGCCAGCAGTGGACACCGACAGGGCCACGAGCAGTACTTC. As protein: CASSGHRQGHEQYF.

This clone occurred a few times. The gene calls are TRBV19 and TRBJ2-5; 11 bases agree with TRBD2. With V trimmed by 3 bases and J by 1 base, 7 bases remained unmatched. Per germline, CDR1 LNHDA and CDR2 SQIVND (reference sequence). This CDR3 spans 17 amino acids. CDR3 loop: CASSIGFLAGGQETQYF. The CDR3 DNA sequence: TGTGCCAGTAGTATTGGGTTCCTAGCGGGAGGCCAAGAGACCCAGTACTTC. The full variable domain, completed using reference TRBV19 and TRBJ2-5, is DGGITQSPKYLFRKEGQNVTLSCEQNLNHDAMYWYRQDPGQGLRLIYYSQIVNDFQKGDIAEGYSVSREKKESFPLTVTSAQKNPTAFYLCASSIGFLAGGQETQYFGPGTRLLVL.

This sequence joins TRBV14 and TRBJ2-3; TRBD2 matches at 10 bases. Germline V lookup: CDR1 SGHDN, CDR2 FVKESK. With 0 bases clipped from V and 6 bases from J, the junction kept 6 bases outside the gene matches. This CDR3 contains 16 residues. The CDR3 reads CASSQDRGSGGDTQYF. CDR3 nucleotides: TGTGCCAGCAGCCAAGATCGGGGTAGCGGGGGGGATACGCAGTATTTT.

CDR3 loop: CASSGGTGGRNQPQHF. CDR3 DNA: TGTGCCAGCAGTGGGGGGACAGGAGGTCGAAATCAGCCCCAGCATTTT. This chain links TRBV27 with TRBJ1-5; 8 nucleotides agree with TRBD1. In germline, CDR1 is MNHEY, CDR2 SMNVEV (reference sequence). The J segment lost 4 bases and the V segment lost 5 bases, leaving 10 bases of the junction unmatched. The CDR3 is 16 residues long.

CDR3 protein: CASSDGLPRINEQFF. The CDR3 DNA is TGCGCCAGCAGTGATGGGCTACCCAGGATCAATGAGCAGTTCTTC. The chain links TRBV10-1 to TRBJ2-1; D uncertain. CDR1 and CDR2 from the germline V gene are WNHNN and SYGVQD (reference sequence). The germline V and J ends were trimmed by 3 bases and 6 bases, with 15 bases remaining between them. The CDR3 sequence is 15 residues long.

This clone was observed a handful of times. This chain links TRBV11-2 with TRBJ2-4, with D hard to call. V lost 0 bases and J 6 bases, leaving 6 bases between the germline ends. The CDR3 spans 13 residues. The V gene's germline CDR1 is SGHAT and CDR2 FQNNGV. The CDR3 DNA sequence: TGTGCCAGCAGCTTAGATCCAGGAAACATTCAGTACTTC. As protein: CASSLDPGNIQYF.

In this sample, this clone turned up once. The rearrangement joins TRBV30 to TRBJ2-7, with 12 nucleotides matching TRBD2. Looked up from germline, CDR1 is GTSNPN and CDR2 is SVGIG (reference sequence). The V gene end was trimmed by 1 base and the J gene end by 5 bases; junction bases not matched to a gene: 9. The CDR3 is 16 residues long. The CDR3, as DNA: TGTGCCTGGAGTGCAAGACTAGCGGGGGAGCTAGACGAGCAGTACTTC. Protein: CAWSARLAGELDEQYF.

The chain combines TRBV27 with TRBJ2-3; D might be TRBD2 (7 bases). V was pared by 11 bases and J by 1 base, with 13 bases between. The CDR3 is made up of 13 amino acids. Germline values: CDR1 MNHEY, CDR2 SMNVEV (reference sequence). CDR3: CAVRGGRTDTQYF. In nucleotides, the CDR3 is TGTGCCGTTCGCGGGGGCCGCACAGATACGCAGTATTTT.

The chain joins TRBV6-6 to TRBJ2-7, with a possible D match to TRBD1 (6 bases). V was pared by 7 bases and J by 4 bases, with 11 bases between. From germline, CDR1 is MNHNY and CDR2 SVGAGI (reference sequence). The CDR3 loop spans 12 amino acids. In DNA, the CDR3 is TGTGCCAGCACCCAGGGGCAGTACGAGCAGTACTTC. It encodes CASTQGQYEQYF.

The CDR3 region is CASTWRGTSNYGYTF. DNA for the CDR3: TGTGCCAGTACGTGGAGAGGGACTTCTAACTATGGCTACACCTTC. This rearrangement joins TRBV19 to TRBJ1-2; D is possibly TRBD1 (5 bases). V lost 7 bases to trimming and J lost 0 bases, with 15 bases between them. This CDR3 has 15 residues. CDR1 and CDR2 from the germline V gene are LNHDA and SQIVND (reference sequence).

The J gene is TRBJ1-1, the V gene TRBV28; 7 bases agree with TRBD1. Germline CDR1 MDHEN, CDR2 SYDVKM. The CDR3 extends over 13 amino acids. J was trimmed by 1 base and V by 5 bases; bases with no gene match: 1. CDR3 amino acids: CASSEGANTEAFF. The CDR3 DNA follows: TGTGCCAGCAGTGAGGGGGCGAACACTGAAGCTTTCTTT. Variable domain in full (rest from reference TRBV28 and TRBJ1-1): DVKVTQSSRYLVKRTGEKVFLECVQDMDHENMFWYRQDPGLGLRLIYFSYDVKMKEKGDIPEGYSVSREKKERFSLILESASTNQTSMYLCASSEGANTEAFFGQGTRLTVV.

The rearrangement joins TRBV28 to TRBJ2-3; TRBD1 might be the D (5 bases). V was pared by 7 bases and J by 1 base, with 12 bases between. This CDR3 region has 14 residues. Germline CDR1 is MDHEN and CDR2 is SYDVKM. In DNA form, the CDR3 reads TGTGCCAGCACCCCGACAGCCCGCACAGATACGCAGTATTTT. It translates to CASTPTARTDTQYF.

This chain's CDR3 is CATTSGGAYEQYF. The DNA for the CDR3 is TGTGCCACAACTAGCGGGGGGGCCTACGAGCAGTACTTC. V gene TRBV10-3 combines with J gene TRBJ2-7, with TRBD2 matching over 13 bases. The CDR3 spans 13 residues. The ends lost 10 bases at V and 2 bases at J; junction bases unmatched: 2. Germline V CDR1 and CDR2: ENHRY, SYGVKD.

The rearrangement links TRBV19 to TRBJ1-3; D is undetermined. The germline CDR1 and CDR2 sequences are LNHDA and SQIVND (reference sequence). Trimming took 3 bases from V and 1 from J, leaving 7 bases between them. The CDR3 contains 14 residues. CDR3 coding DNA: TGTGCCAGTAGTATCCGAGGATCTGGAAACACCATATATTTT. Translating it yields CASSIRGSGNTIYF.

This clone was seen only once. V usage is TRBV6-5 and J usage is TRBJ2-1, with 7 nucleotides matching TRBD2. This CDR3 is built from 15 residues. Germline values: CDR1 MNHEY, CDR2 SVGAGI. After removal of 5 bases from V and 3 bases from J, the junction contained 7 bases not matched to a gene. The CDR3 is CASSRLAGGYNEQFF. CDR3 DNA sequence: TGTGCCAGCAGTAGACTAGCAGGAGGCTACAATGAGCAGTTCTTC.

The chain couples TRBV7-2 to TRBJ2-3, with D tentatively TRBD2 (5 bases). V dropped 1 base and J dropped 6 bases, with 14 bases sitting between them. The V gene's germline CDR1 is SGHTA and CDR2 FQGNSA. The CDR3 is 15 residues long. CDR3 bases: TGTGCCAGCAGCTTAGACGCGCTACGCGGGGATACGCAGTATTTT. It yields the protein CASSLDALRGDTQYF.

This chain connects TRBV9 to TRBJ1-4; TRBD1 agrees at 9 bases. Trimming cost V 3 bases and J 1 base; bases outside gene matches: 4. The CDR3 is made up of 16 amino acids. Germline CDR1 and CDR2: SGDLS and YYNGEE. CDR3 sequence: CASSDYRGQTNEKLFF. CDR3 bases: TGTGCCAGCAGCGATTACAGGGGGCAAACTAATGAAAAACTGTTTTTT. Combining the CDR3 with reference TRBV9 and TRBJ1-4 gives the whole variable domain DSGVTQTPKHLITATGQRVTLRCSPRSGDLSVYWYQQSLDQGLQFLIQYYNGEERAKGNILERFSAQQFPDLHSELNLSSLELGDSALYFCASSDYRGQTNEKLFFGSGTQLSVL.

This clone was recorded only once. The rearrangement uses TRBV19 and TRBJ2-7; 8 bases agree with TRBD2. Per the germline V gene, CDR1 is LNHDA and CDR2 is SQIVND (reference sequence). V shed 7 bases and J 3 bases; nucleotides not matched to a gene: 11. The CDR3 is made up of 15 amino acids. The CDR3 region is CASKPGGSEYYEQYF. The CDR3 bases are TGTGCCAGTAAACCGGGGGGGAGCGAATACTACGAGCAGTACTTC.

V usage is TRBV30 and J usage is TRBJ1-2; D gene uncertain. This CDR3 has 17 residues. Germline V gene sequence: CDR1 GTSNPN, CDR2 SVGIG (reference sequence). Trimming removed 5 bases at V and 4 bases at J, with 26 bases between. The CDR3 region has the DNA TGTGCCTGGGGTACAGTAGGCGAAACGGGAAATAGCTATGGCTACACCTTC. Amino acids: CAWGTVGETGNSYGYTF.

The V call is TRBV19, the J call TRBJ1-5; TRBD1 agrees at 7 bases. CDR3 size: 14 residues. V trimming: 7 bases; J trimming: 15 bases; junction bases outside the gene matches: 18. CDR1 and CDR2 (germline): LNHDA, SQIVND (reference sequence). The CDR3 DNA follows: TGTGCCAGTATGAGTAAGGTGGGACAGCCCTTATCGCATTTT. Encoded protein: CASMSKVGQPLSHF.

This clone was found a few times. The chain is built from TRBV7-9 and TRBJ2-3; 10 positions agree with TRBD2. This CDR3 has 17 residues. The germline gives CDR1 SEHNR, CDR2 FQNEAQ (reference sequence). V lost 5 bases, J lost 5 bases, and 13 bases stayed unmatched. In DNA, the CDR3 is TGTGCCAGCAGCCCTACCTCTAGCGGGAGTGGAGTAGATACGCAGTATTTT. It codes for CASSPTSSGSGVDTQYF.

This chain links TRBV28 with TRBJ1-2, with D uncertain. Germline V gene lookup returns CDR1 MDHEN and CDR2 SYDVKM. CDR3 size: 11 residues. V was shortened by 5 bases and J by 4 bases, with 5 bases between the two germline ends. CDR3 region: CASSRGYGYTF. The CDR3 nucleotides read TGTGCCAGCAGTCGGGGCTATGGCTACACCTTC.

The rearrangement uses TRBV5-5 and TRBJ1-2, with 7 bases matching TRBD1. Germline CDR1 and CDR2: SGHKS and YYEKEE (reference sequence). After removal of 0 bases from V and 3 bases from J, the junction contained 5 bases not matched to a gene. This CDR3 spans 15 amino acids. CDR3 residues: CASSLGQGLDYGYTF. CDR3 bases: TGTGCCAGCAGCTTGGGACAGGGCCTGGACTATGGCTACACCTTC.

This clone was seen just once. This sequence joins TRBV10-3 and TRBJ1-4, with 7 positions matching TRBD1. CDR1 is ENHRY and CDR2 is SYGVKD in the germline V gene. This CDR3 spans 15 amino acids. J lost 0 bases, V lost 2 bases, and 0 bases had no gene match. As DNA, the CDR3 is TGTGCCATCAGTGAGACAGGGGCAACTAATGAAAAACTGTTTTTT. Translation gives CAISETGATNEKLFF.

V is TRBV6-1 and J is TRBJ2-7; the match to TRBD1 covers 10 bases. The CDR3 loop spans 14 amino acids. Germline V gene lookup returns CDR1 MNHNS and CDR2 SASEGT. The ends lost 4 bases at V and 7 bases at J; junction bases unmatched: 7. CDR3 residues: CASSGRDRGLEQYF. The CDR3 DNA reads TGTGCCAGCAGTGGACGGGACAGGGGTTTAGAGCAGTACTTC.

The J gene is TRBJ1-5, the V gene TRBV6-6; D is perhaps TRBD1 (6 bases). This CDR3 region has 12 residues. Germline CDR1 is MNHNY and CDR2 is SVGAGI (reference sequence). V was clipped by 6 bases and J by 3 bases, with 6 bases between them. CDR3 sequence reads: CASRGANQPQHF. DNA of the CDR3: TGTGCCAGCAGGGGGGCCAATCAGCCCCAGCATTTT.